A single sample is the source of the 27 T cell receptor beta chains below, sequenced in a study of T cells after yellow fever vaccination. Using its own MiXCR run on the 5' RACE reads, TCRdb lists one record per CDR3 protein. Of around 530,000 distinct CDR3 sequences listed, around 17% are singletons. The sequences come from PBMCs, collected 5 to 6 days after the first yellow fever vaccination. The source of these receptors is a young man who received the YFV17D yellow fever vaccine.

V and J are TRBV7-9 and TRBJ2-3; 8 bases are a match to TRBD2. The junction had 3 bases not matched to a gene; V was cut back by 5 bases and J by 5 bases. Germline CDR1 and CDR2: SEHNR and FQNEAQ (reference sequence). The CDR3 is made up of 13 amino acids. CDR3 in DNA: TGTGCCAGCAGCCCGGGGGGGGAAGATACGCAGTATTTT. Protein: CASSPGGEDTQYF. The variable domain in full, with the rest retrieved from reference TRBV7-9 and TRBJ2-3, is DTGVSQNPRHKITKRGQNVTFRCDPISEHNRLYWYRQTLGQGPEFLTYFQNEAQLEKSRLLSDRFSAERPKGSFSTLEIQRTEQGDSAMYLCASSPGGEDTQYFGPGTRLTVL.

This clonotype was counted between two and nine times. The chain employs TRBV20-1 and TRBJ2-5, with TRBD2 identical over 8 bases. From germline, CDR1 is DFQATT and CDR2 SNEGSKA (reference sequence). V lost 6 bases, J lost 4 bases, and 13 bases stayed unmatched. There are 15 residues in the CDR3. CDR3 DNA: TGCAGTGCCGAAATCCAGCGGGGGCCCTCAGAGACCCAGTACTTC. Translation: CSAEIQRGPSETQYF.

This clonotype was recorded at least ten times. J is TRBJ2-3 and V is TRBV7-9; D may correspond to TRBD1 or TRBD2 (6 bases each). The germline gives CDR1 SEHNR, CDR2 FQNEAQ (reference sequence). The V end lost 3 bases, the J end lost 3 bases, and 16 bases lay between the germline ends. The CDR3 has 16 residues. CDR3 sequence reads: CASSLTGARLTDTQYF. For the CDR3, the DNA is TGTGCCAGCAGCTTGACGGGGGCGAGGTTGACAGATACGCAGTATTTT.

The V gene is TRBV11-2, the J gene TRBJ2-1; a possible D gene is TRBD2 (7 bases). The V and J ends lost 8 bases and 9 bases respectively, with 17 bases between them. CDR3 length: 13 residues. Germline V lookup: CDR1 SGHAT, CDR2 FQNNGV. The DNA for the CDR3 is TGTGCCAGCCGCAAGGGGGGGGCAGTTGAGCAGTTCTTC. This codes for CASRKGGAVEQFF.

This clonotype was recorded a few times. The chain employs TRBV7-3 and TRBJ1-3; D possibly corresponds to TRBD1 (6 bases). Germline V gene data show CDR1 as SGHTA and CDR2 as FQGTGA. This CDR3 region has 16 residues. Trimming stripped 1 base from V and 3 bases from J, with 13 bases between. CDR3 DNA sequence: TGTGCCAGCAGCTTAAGAATTCGCAGGGGTGGAAACACCATATATTTT. Amino acids: CASSLRIRRGGNTIYF.

This clonotype was found a few times. One junction end does not reproduce the germline sequence, and a read error may be involved. The rearrangement links TRBV24-1 to TRBJ2-1, with a tentative D call TRBD2 (5 bases). Germline V gives CDR1 KGHDR, CDR2 SFDVKD. The CDR3 length is 13 residues. CDR3 sequence (DNA): TGTGCCTCCAGACGGGGATCGGACAATGAGCAGTTCTTC. This gives the protein CASRRGSDNEQFF.

This clonotype was seen at least ten times. The chain joins TRBV5-1 to TRBJ1-6; no definite D call. The V end lost 2 bases, the J end lost 9 bases, and 15 bases lay between the germline ends. The CDR3 is made up of 15 amino acids. Germline V gene sequence: CDR1 SGHRS, CDR2 YFSETQ. CDR3 in DNA: TGCGCCAGCAGCTTTCTAGGGAGCGGCGGTTCACCCCTCCACTTT. This encodes CASSFLGSGGSPLHF.

The V call is TRBV19, the J call TRBJ1-5, with TRBD1 as a possible D gene (5 bases). This CDR3 spans 15 amino acids. V dropped 5 bases and J dropped 6 bases, with 17 bases sitting between them. Germline CDR1 LNHDA, CDR2 SQIVND (reference sequence). Written as DNA, the CDR3 is TGTGCCAGTAGTGCCCTCAAGGGGATCGGTCAGCCCCAGCATTTT. It specifies CASSALKGIGQPQHF.

The chain links TRBV12-3 or TRBV12-4 to TRBJ2-3; TRBD1 might be the D (6 bases). Trimming took 7 bases from V and 8 from J, leaving 16 bases between them. The CDR3 loop spans 13 amino acids. For the CDR3, the DNA is TGTGCCAGCAATGCAGGGGATTTGCCTACGCAGTATTTT. As protein: CASNAGDLPTQYF.

In its sample, this clonotype was seen many times. The J gene is TRBJ2-7, the V gene TRBV28, with a weak D call TRBD2 (6 bases). The CDR3 has 15 residues. CDR1 and CDR2 from the germline V gene are MDHEN and SYDVKM. Trimming took 3 bases from V and 3 from J, leaving 15 bases between them. The CDR3 spells CASSLYGAGFYEQYV. In DNA, the CDR3 is TGTGCCAGCAGTTTGTACGGGGCGGGGTTCTACGAGCAGTACGTC.

This clonotype was counted only a few times. The V call is TRBV11-2, the J call TRBJ1-6; tentatively, D is TRBD1 (5 bases). Deletions cut 7 bases from V and 2 bases from J, with 9 bases between. The CDR3 is 14 residues long. The germline gives CDR1 SGHAT, CDR2 FQNNGV. In nucleotides, the CDR3 is TGTGCCAGCACGGGGGTCACCTATAATTCACCCCTCCACTTT. This sequence encodes CASTGVTYNSPLHF.

Notes on this clonotype: A much larger clone lies one base from this, so it may be a read error. V usage is TRBV29-1 and J usage is TRBJ2-1; TRBD2 matches at 11 bases. Germline V gene lookup returns CDR1 SQVTM and CDR2 ANQGSEA. The CDR3 sequence is 13 residues long. CDR3: CSAGTSGYNEEFF. CDR3 bases: TGCAGTGCCGGGACTAGCGGCTACAATGAGGAGTTCTTC.

This clonotype was picked up a small number of times. V usage is TRBV5-4 and J usage is TRBJ2-5; 9 bases line up with TRBD1. CDR1 is SGHNT and CDR2 is YYREEE in the germline V gene (reference sequence). This CDR3 is 15 amino acids long. Trimming removed 4 bases from V and 7 bases from J; junction bases left unmatched: 11. This chain's CDR3 is CASSLVGTGWGTQYF. The CDR3 region has the DNA TGTGCCAGCAGCCTCGTCGGGACAGGGTGGGGGACCCAGTACTTC.

This clonotype turned up a few times. The CDR3 region is CSVMGGNEQYF. The CDR3 nucleotides are TGCAGCGTTATGGGAGGCAACGAGCAGTACTTC. This chain uses TRBV29-1 with TRBJ2-7, with D tentatively TRBD2 (6 bases). V was cut by 5 bases and J by 5 bases, with 10 bases left in between. This CDR3 is 11 amino acids long. CDR1 is SQVTM and CDR2 is ANQGSEA in the germline V gene.

This clonotype occurred a few times. The V and J genes are TRBV7-9 and TRBJ2-1; D tentatively fits TRBD1 or TRBD2 (6 bases each). This CDR3 is built from 14 residues. Germline CDR1 is SEHNR and CDR2 is FQNEAQ (reference sequence). V lost 3 bases and J 7 bases, leaving 13 bases between the germline ends. This chain's CDR3 is CASSFSGAGNEQFF. CDR3 coding DNA: TGTGCCAGCAGCTTTTCGGGGGCGGGAAATGAGCAGTTCTTC.

This chain connects TRBV5-1 to TRBJ2-3; D is unresolved. Between the trimmed V and J ends, which lost 2 bases and 0 bases, there was a span of 16 bases. This CDR3 has 17 amino acids. The germline CDR1 and CDR2 sequences are SGHRS and YFSETQ. CDR3 DNA sequence: TGCGCCAGCAGCTTCTCCCCGCATACCTCTAGCACAGATACGCAGTATTTT. It codes for CASSFSPHTSSTDTQYF.

There are a few counts of this clonotype. The gene calls are TRBV4-1 and TRBJ2-1, with 8 bases identical to TRBD1. Per the germline V gene, CDR1 is MGHRA and CDR2 is YSYEKL. The CDR3 extends over 15 amino acids. Trimming removed 4 bases from V and 2 bases from J; junction bases left unmatched: 4. CDR3 protein: CASSPETGAYNEQFF. DNA for the CDR3: TGCGCCAGCAGCCCCGAGACAGGGGCCTACAATGAGCAGTTCTTC.

This clonotype was recorded a few times. V usage is TRBV2 and J usage is TRBJ2-2; possibly TRBD1 for D (6 bases). From germline, CDR1 is SNHLY and CDR2 FYNNEI. V shed 11 bases and J shed 1 base, with 8 bases lying between them. The CDR3 covers 12 residues. Here the CDR3 reads CAQGQNTGELFF. CDR3 bases: TGTGCCCAGGGACAGAACACCGGGGAGCTGTTTTTT.

The chain carries TRBV20-1 and TRBJ2-5, with 11 nucleotides matching TRBD2. J gave up 6 bases and V 6 bases, and 9 bases lay outside the gene matches. The CDR3 length is 14 residues. In germline, CDR1 is DFQATT, CDR2 SNEGSKA (reference sequence). The CDR3 loop reads CSAPVAGGRQTQYF. Here the CDR3 DNA reads TGCAGTGCCCCTGTAGCGGGGGGGCGGCAGACCCAGTACTTC.

This clonotype was seen a few times. This sequence joins TRBV7-8 and TRBJ1-3, with D unresolved. The CDR3 covers 13 residues. V was cut by 2 bases and J by 6 bases, with 8 bases left in between. Germline CDR1 SGHVS, CDR2 FQNEAQ. CDR3 coding DNA: TGTGCCAGCAGCTTAAATGCCCAAAACACCATATATTTT. This encodes CASSLNAQNTIYF.

The chain is built from TRBV4-1 and TRBJ1-6, with 7 bases fitting TRBD1. Germline-derived CDR1 and CDR2 are MGHRA and YSYEKL. This CDR3 comprises 14 residues. The V segment lost 3 bases and the J segment 10 bases; nucleotides outside the gene matches: 6. CDR3 sequence: CASSHYRDRSPLHF. The CDR3 coding sequence is TGCGCCAGCAGCCATTACAGGGACAGATCACCCCTCCACTTT.

In DNA form, the CDR3 reads TGTGCCAGTAGTATCCCGAGCGGGTCTTACAATCAGCCCCAGCATTTT. As protein: CASSIPSGSYNQPQHF. The V and J genes are TRBV19 and TRBJ1-5, with D unclear. The germline V gene has CDR1 LNHDA and CDR2 SQIVND (reference sequence). V lost 3 bases and J 3 bases, leaving 15 bases between the germline ends. The CDR3 has 16 amino acids.

This clonotype was counted ten times or more. The V call is TRBV4-1, the J call TRBJ2-2; possible D gene TRBD2, 6 bases. Trimming cost V 3 bases and J 1 base, with 12 bases left between them. The germline V gene has CDR1 MGHRA and CDR2 YSYEKL. This CDR3 region has 16 residues. In DNA, the CDR3 is TGCGCCAGCAGCCAGGCCGGGACTTTGAACACCGGGGAGCTGTTTTTT. Its translation is CASSQAGTLNTGELFF.

This clonotype came up a few times. The CDR3 region is CASSLSGAASPLHF. CDR3 sequence (DNA): TGTGCCAGCAGCTTGTCCGGGGCGGCTTCACCCCTCCACTTT. The chain recombines TRBV13 with TRBJ1-6, with a possible D match to TRBD1 (5 bases). V shed 3 bases and J shed 9 bases, with 12 bases lying between them. The germline gives CDR1 PRHDT, CDR2 FYEKMQ (reference sequence). This CDR3 spans 14 amino acids. Together with reference TRBV13 and TRBJ1-6, the CDR3 gives the full variable domain: AAGVIQSPRHLIKEKRETATLKCYPIPRHDTVYWYQQGPGQDPQFLISFYEKMQSDKGSIPDRFSAQQFSDYHSELNMSSLELGDSALYFCASSLSGAASPLHFGNGTRLTVT.

This clonotype was seen a few times. V is TRBV7-9 and J is TRBJ2-7; D not resolved. There are 14 residues in the CDR3. Germline lookup yields CDR1 SEHNR and CDR2 FQNEAQ (reference sequence). V lost 5 bases, J lost 1 base, and 12 bases lay in between. Here the CDR3 reads CASSPSRQSYEQYF. CDR3 in DNA: TGTGCCAGCAGCCCAAGTCGGCAGTCCTACGAGCAGTACTTC.

DNA of the CDR3: TGCAGTGCTAGTCCTGGACTAGCTGCTTTCACAGATACGCAGTATTTT. It codes for CSASPGLAAFTDTQYF. The chain couples TRBV20-1 to TRBJ2-3; 8 bases match TRBD2. Germline V gene lookup returns CDR1 DFQATT and CDR2 SNEGSKA (reference sequence). The CDR3 consists of 16 residues. With V trimmed by 3 bases and J by 2 bases, 10 bases remained unmatched.

This clonotype was seen a handful of times. The chain links TRBV27 to TRBJ1-1, with D maybe TRBD1 (5 bases). CDR1 is MNHEY and CDR2 is SMNVEV in the germline V gene (reference sequence). V was pared by 7 bases and J by 7 bases, with 16 bases between. This CDR3 has 13 residues. DNA for the CDR3: TGTGCCAGCATCCCCTCAGCCGGGGGTGAAGCTTTCTTT. The encoded protein is CASIPSAGGEAFF.